The clone carrying this TCR beta chain appeared many times. Its antigen is undetermined. The data originate from a study of read filtering for tumor transcriptome and immune sequencing. Study-level background: Per sample, TCR-region reads ranged about 4 to 11 million by IR-seq, roughly 80 to 1273 by RNA-seq. Study-wide points: The CD138-negative fraction was mixed bone marrow immune cells, not pure T cells.

The library was built from approximately 400 ng RNA with molecular barcoded adaptors for alpha/delta and beta/gamma chains. TCRdb analysed the reads with MiXCR anew, one entry per CDR3 protein. This sample has some 48,000 distinct CDR3 sequences, with roughly 18% found just once. The sequence was obtained from a donor at least 40 years old with multiple myeloma. Sample: a population of CD138-negative cells sorted from bone marrow.

In nucleotides, the CDR3 is TGCAGTGCTAGCGAGGGGGCCTACTATGGCTACACCTTC. Its translation is CSASEGAYYGYTF. This chain uses TRBV20-1 with TRBJ1-2, with 7 bases that match TRBD1. V lost 3 bases to trimming and J lost 3 bases; unmatched junction nucleotides: 4. The CDR3 covers 13 residues. In germline, CDR1 is DFQATT, CDR2 SNEGSKA (reference sequence).